This record concerns one TCR beta chain sequence. Original processing notes: The authors estimated nucleated cell counts from reference gene primer amplification. Generated by immunoSEQ multiplex PCR, the TCRdb table keeps only in-frame clones and is missing some. V, J and clone size are taken as reported in that table, and D and trimming were inferred from the DNA itself. The repertoire has about 210,000 clones, around 82% of them found once; the top ten carry roughly 12%. The sample is drawn from a study of blood T cell repertoires in COVID-19. Whole-study context: Sites across the United States, Italy and Spain contributed samples from acute and convalescent COVID-19. The analysed material was cDNA or gDNA that came from T cells, B-cell-depleted T cells, or PBMCs.

CDR3 size: 15 residues. Sequenced material: peripheral blood. The chain employs TRBV1 and TRBJ2-5; the table's TRBD2 call for D was not verified on the DNA. TRBV1 is a pseudogene locus. This receptor was obtained from a woman in her forties with acute or convalescent COVID-19. The CDR3 nucleotides are TGCACCAGCAGCCAATGGGGGGGGGCGGCCGAGACCCAGTACTTC. This translates into CTSSQWGGAAETQYF.